This T cell receptor beta chain was captured by sequencing in a study of blood T cell repertoires in COVID-19. Seattle enrolled patients during active infection and tracked them longitudinally. This CDR3 comprises 11 residues. The V gene lost 2 bases and the J gene lost 3 bases, with 3 bases spanning the gap. Germline V gene sequence: CDR1 DFQATT, CDR2 SNEGSKA (reference sequence). Data came from immunoSEQ multiplex PCR; TCRdb stores just in-frame clones and leaves some out. Of a few hundred thousand clones in the sample, roughly 88% were seen once. The V and J genes are TRBV20-1 and TRBJ2-3; D is unresolved. The specimen was peripheral blood. This sequence originates from a woman aged 45-60 years with COVID-19, enrolled during active disease. CDR3: CSARPTDTQYF. DNA for the CDR3: TGCAGTGCTAGACCAACAGATACGCAGTATTTT.